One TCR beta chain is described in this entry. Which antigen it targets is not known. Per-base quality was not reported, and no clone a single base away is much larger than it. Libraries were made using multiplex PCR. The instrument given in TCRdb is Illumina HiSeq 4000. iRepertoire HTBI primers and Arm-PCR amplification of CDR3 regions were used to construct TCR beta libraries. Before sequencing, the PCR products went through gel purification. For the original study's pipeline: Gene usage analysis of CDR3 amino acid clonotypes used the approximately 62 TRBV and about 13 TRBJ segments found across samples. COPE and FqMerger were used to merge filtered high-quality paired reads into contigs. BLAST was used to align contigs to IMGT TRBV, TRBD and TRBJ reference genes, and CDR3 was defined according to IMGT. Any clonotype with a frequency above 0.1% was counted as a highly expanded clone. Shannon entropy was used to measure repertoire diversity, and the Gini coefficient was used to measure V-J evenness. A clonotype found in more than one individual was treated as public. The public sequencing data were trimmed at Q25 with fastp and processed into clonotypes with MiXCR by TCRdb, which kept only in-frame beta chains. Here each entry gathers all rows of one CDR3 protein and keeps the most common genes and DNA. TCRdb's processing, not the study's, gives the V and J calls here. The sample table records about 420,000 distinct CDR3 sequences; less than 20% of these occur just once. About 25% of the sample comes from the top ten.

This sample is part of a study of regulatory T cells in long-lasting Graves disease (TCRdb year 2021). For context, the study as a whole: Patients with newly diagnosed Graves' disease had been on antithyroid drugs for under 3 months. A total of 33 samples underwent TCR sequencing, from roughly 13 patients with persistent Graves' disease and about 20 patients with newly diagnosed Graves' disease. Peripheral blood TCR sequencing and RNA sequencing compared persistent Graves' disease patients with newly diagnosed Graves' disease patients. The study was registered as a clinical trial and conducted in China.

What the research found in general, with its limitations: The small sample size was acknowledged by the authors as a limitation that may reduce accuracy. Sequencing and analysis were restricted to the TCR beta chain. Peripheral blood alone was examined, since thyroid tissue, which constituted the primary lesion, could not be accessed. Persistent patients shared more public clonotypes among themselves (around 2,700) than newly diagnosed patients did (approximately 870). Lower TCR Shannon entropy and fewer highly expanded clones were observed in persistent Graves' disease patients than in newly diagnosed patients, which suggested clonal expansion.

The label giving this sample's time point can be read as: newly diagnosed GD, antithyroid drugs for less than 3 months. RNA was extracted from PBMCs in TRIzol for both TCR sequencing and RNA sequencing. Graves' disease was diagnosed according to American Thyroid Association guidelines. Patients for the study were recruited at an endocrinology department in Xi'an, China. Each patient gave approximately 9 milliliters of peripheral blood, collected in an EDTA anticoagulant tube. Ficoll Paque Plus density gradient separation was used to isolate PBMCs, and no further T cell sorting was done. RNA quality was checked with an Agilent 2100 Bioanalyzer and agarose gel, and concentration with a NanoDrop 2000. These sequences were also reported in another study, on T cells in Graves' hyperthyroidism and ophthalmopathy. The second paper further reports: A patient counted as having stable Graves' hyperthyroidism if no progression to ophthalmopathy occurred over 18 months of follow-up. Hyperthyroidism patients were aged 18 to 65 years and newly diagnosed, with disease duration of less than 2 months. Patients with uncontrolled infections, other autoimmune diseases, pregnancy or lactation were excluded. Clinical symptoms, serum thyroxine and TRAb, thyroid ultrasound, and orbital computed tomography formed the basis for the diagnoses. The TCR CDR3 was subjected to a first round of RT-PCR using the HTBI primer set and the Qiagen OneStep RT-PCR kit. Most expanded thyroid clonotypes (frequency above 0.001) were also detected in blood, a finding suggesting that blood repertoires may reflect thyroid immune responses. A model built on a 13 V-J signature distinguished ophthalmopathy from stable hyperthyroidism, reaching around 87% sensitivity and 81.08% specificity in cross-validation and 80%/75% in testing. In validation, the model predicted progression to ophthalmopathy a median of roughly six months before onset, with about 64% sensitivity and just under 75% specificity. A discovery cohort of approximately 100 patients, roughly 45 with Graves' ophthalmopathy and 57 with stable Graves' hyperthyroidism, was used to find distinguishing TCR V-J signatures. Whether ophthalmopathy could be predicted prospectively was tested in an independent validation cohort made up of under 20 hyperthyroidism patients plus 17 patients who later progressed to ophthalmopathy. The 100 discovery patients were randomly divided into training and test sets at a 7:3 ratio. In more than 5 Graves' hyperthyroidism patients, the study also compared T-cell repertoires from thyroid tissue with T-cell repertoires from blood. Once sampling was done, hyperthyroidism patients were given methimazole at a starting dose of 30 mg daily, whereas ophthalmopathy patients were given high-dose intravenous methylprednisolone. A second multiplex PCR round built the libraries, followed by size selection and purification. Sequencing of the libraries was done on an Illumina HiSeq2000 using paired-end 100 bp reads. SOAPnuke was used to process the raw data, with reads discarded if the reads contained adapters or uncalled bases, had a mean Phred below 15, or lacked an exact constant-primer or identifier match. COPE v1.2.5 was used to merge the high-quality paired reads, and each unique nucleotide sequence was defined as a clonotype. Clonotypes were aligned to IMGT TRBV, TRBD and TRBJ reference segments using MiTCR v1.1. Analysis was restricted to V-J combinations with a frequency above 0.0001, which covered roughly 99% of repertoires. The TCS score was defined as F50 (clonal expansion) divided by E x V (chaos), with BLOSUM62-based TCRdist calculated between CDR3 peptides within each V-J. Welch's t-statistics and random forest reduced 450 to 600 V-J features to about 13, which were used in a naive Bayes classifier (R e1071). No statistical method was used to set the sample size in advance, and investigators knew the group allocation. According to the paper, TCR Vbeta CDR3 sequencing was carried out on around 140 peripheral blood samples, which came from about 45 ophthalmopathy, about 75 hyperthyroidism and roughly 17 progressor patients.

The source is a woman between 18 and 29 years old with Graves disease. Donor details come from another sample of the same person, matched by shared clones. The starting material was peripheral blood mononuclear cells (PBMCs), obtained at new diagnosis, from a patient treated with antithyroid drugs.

This receptor has the CDR3 CASSPSRDQPQHF. The sequence in DNA is TGTGCCAGCAGCCCCAGCAGGGATCAGCCCCAGCATTTT. The sequence links TRBV11-3 to TRBJ1-5; TRBD1 might be the D gene, on 5 matching bases. The trim is 5 bases for V and 5 bases for J, with a gap of 10 bases between the germline ends. CDR3 length: 13 amino acids, cysteine to phenylalanine. The CDR3 DNA has 39 bases and is translated from base 1. The germline V gene sets CDR1 to SGHNT and CDR2 to YENEEA.